This T cell receptor beta chain is drawn from a study of regulatory T cells in long-lasting Graves disease. The authors built TCR beta libraries using iRepertoire HTBI primers and Arm-PCR of CDR3 regions. TCRdb reprocessed the multiplex PCR reads via MiXCR and lists one record per CDR3 protein. The repertoire holds hundreds of thousands of distinct CDR3 sequences, with around 15% as singletons. On this clonotype: The antigen remains undetermined.

V shed 6 bases and J shed 7 bases, with 19 bases lying between them. In germline, CDR1 is MRHNA, CDR2 SNTAGT. The CDR3 loop spans 15 amino acids. Study results and caveats: It is possible that accuracy was reduced by the small size of the sample.

The time point was: newly diagnosed GD, antithyroid drugs for less than 3 months. PBMC-derived RNA was used for the TCR library. The same data also went into a second study, on T cells in Graves' hyperthyroidism and ophthalmopathy.

The source of this sequence is a man aged 18 to 35 with Graves disease. This specimen was peripheral blood mononuclear cells (PBMCs), taken at new diagnosis, from a patient treated with antithyroid drugs. The chain is built from TRBV6-4 and TRBJ1-5; a weak D match, TRBD1 (6 bases). As DNA, the CDR3 is TGTGCCAGCAGCAAAGAGTGGGGGGCTGGGCAGCCCCAGCATTTT. This codes for CASSKEWGAGQPQHF.